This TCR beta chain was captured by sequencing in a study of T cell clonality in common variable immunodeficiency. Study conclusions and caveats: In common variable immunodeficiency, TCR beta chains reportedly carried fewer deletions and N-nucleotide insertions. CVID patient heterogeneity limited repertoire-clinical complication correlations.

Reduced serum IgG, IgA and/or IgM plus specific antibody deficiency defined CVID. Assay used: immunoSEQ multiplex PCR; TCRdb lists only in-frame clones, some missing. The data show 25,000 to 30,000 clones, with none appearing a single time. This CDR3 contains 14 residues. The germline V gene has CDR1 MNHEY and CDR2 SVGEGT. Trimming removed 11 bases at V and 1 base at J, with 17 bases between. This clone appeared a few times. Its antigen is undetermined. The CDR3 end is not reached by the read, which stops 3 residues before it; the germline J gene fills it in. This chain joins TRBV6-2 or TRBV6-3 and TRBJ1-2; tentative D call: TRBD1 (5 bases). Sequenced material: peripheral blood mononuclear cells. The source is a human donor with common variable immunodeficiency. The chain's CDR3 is CASRTGVGNYGYTF. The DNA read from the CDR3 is TGTGCCTCCCGCACGGGGGTAGGTAACTATGGC.